This entry lists 30 T cell receptor beta chains sequenced from one sample in a study of T cells in Graves' hyperthyroidism and ophthalmopathy. What was amplified from RNA transcripts were TCR beta CDR3 regions. Primed by the HTBI set, a first-round RT-PCR was run on the TCR CDR3. TCRdb processed the multiplex PCR reads anew with MiXCR; each CDR3 protein has one entry. The table records approximately 420,000 distinct CDR3 sequences, roughly 15% of them present only once. The sequenced sample consisted of blood. These receptors were obtained from a woman aged 18-35 years with Graves' hyperthyroidism.

The chain links TRBV6-5 to TRBJ2-5, with D possibly TRBD1 on 6 matching bases. The V end lost 4 bases, the J end lost 5 bases, and 11 bases lay between the germline ends. Germline-derived CDR1 and CDR2 are MNHEY and SVGAGI. The CDR3 has 13 residues. The CDR3 sequence is CASSSDDRETQYF. The DNA for the CDR3 is TGTGCCAGCAGTTCCGATGACAGGGAGACCCAGTACTTC.

This clonotype came up many times. This sequence joins TRBV2 and TRBJ2-5; 8 bases match TRBD1. The V gene's germline CDR1 is SNHLY and CDR2 FYNNEI. The CDR3 is made up of 15 amino acids. V shed 6 bases and J 2 bases; nucleotides not matched to a gene: 8. In DNA, the CDR3 is TGTGCCAGCAGGCAAAGACAGGGGAAACAAGAGACCCAGTACTTC. As protein: CASRQRQGKQETQYF.

The chain has TRBV28 and TRBJ1-6; D is possibly TRBD1 (6 bases). The CDR3 is 17 residues long. Trimming left V 5 bases short and J 0 bases short, with 14 bases between. CDR1 is MDHEN and CDR2 is SYDVKM in the germline V gene. The CDR3 loop reads CASSALTGSSYNSPLHF. The CDR3 DNA follows: TGTGCCAGCAGTGCCTTGACAGGAAGCTCCTATAATTCACCCCTCCACTTT.

This clonotype was seen repeatedly, ten times or more. The gene calls are TRBV7-2 and TRBJ2-7; TRBD1 agrees at 9 bases. This CDR3 contains 15 residues. The germline V gene has CDR1 SGHTA and CDR2 FQGNSA. V lost 3 bases and J lost 4; bases outside the gene matches: 7. CDR3 in DNA: TGTGCCAGCAGCTTCTCAAATGGACAGGGGTACGAGCAGTACTTC. Translated, it gives CASSFSNGQGYEQYF.

This clonotype has a count of ten or more. The CDR3 protein is CSAPPSGTGTYEQYF. DNA of the CDR3: TGCAGTGCTCCTCCTTCCGGGACAGGGACCTACGAGCAGTACTTC. The genes are TRBV20-1 and TRBJ2-7; 9 bases are a match to TRBD1. Germline V gives CDR1 DFQATT, CDR2 SNEGSKA (reference sequence). V shed 5 bases and J 2 bases; nucleotides not matched to a gene: 10. This CDR3 contains 15 residues.

The chain couples TRBV28 to TRBJ1-5; D unresolved. This CDR3 has 12 amino acids. Trimming left V 1 base short and J 6 bases short, with 4 bases between. Germline values: CDR1 MDHEN, CDR2 SYDVKM. CDR3 in amino acids: CASSLYGQPQHF. Here the CDR3 DNA reads TGTGCCAGCAGTTTATACGGTCAGCCCCAGCATTTT.

At least ten counts were recorded for this clonotype. The genes are TRBV2 and TRBJ2-3; the match to TRBD1 covers 10 bases. Germline loops: CDR1 SNHLY, CDR2 FYNNEI. This CDR3 is 18 amino acids long. The V and J ends lost 6 bases and 0 bases, in that order; junction bases with no gene match: 12. The CDR3 protein is CASRGPPGTGDSTDTQYF. The CDR3 DNA reads as TGTGCCAGCAGGGGCCCCCCCGGGACAGGGGATAGCACAGATACGCAGTATTTT.

This clonotype was recorded many times. In DNA form, the CDR3 reads TGTGCCAGCAGTTTGGGCGGAAAACCCTACAATGAGCAGTTCTTC. Encoded protein: CASSLGGKPYNEQFF. The chain employs TRBV12-3 or TRBV12-4 and TRBJ2-1; D remains unclear. The CDR3 has 15 residues. V gave up 3 bases and J gave up 2 bases, with 11 bases separating them.

V gene TRBV20-1 combines with J gene TRBJ1-2, with 9 bases matching TRBD1. This CDR3 is 13 amino acids long. The germline V gene has CDR1 DFQATT and CDR2 SNEGSKA (reference sequence). V trimming: 5 bases; J trimming: 2 bases; junction bases outside the gene matches: 3. The DNA of the CDR3 is TGCAGTGCTGGCGGGACAGGGAACTATGGCTACACCTTC. Residues: CSAGGTGNYGYTF.

This sequence joins TRBV5-1 and TRBJ2-5, with 12 nucleotides matching TRBD2. The CDR3 extends over 19 amino acids. Unmatched junction bases numbered 11, after V lost 0 bases and J lost 2 bases. Germline-derived CDR1 and CDR2 are SGHRS and YFSETQ. The CDR3 here is CASSLAGLAGGPKQETQYF. In nucleotides, the CDR3 is TGCGCCAGCAGCTTGGCCGGGCTAGCGGGAGGGCCGAAGCAAGAGACCCAGTACTTC. The entire variable domain, with the rest obtained from reference TRBV5-1 and TRBJ2-5, is as follows: KAGVTQTPRYLIKTRGQQVTLSCSPISGHRSVSWYQQTPGQGLQFLFEYFSETQRNKGNFPGRFSGRQFSNSRSEMNVSTLELGDSALYLCASSLAGLAGGPKQETQYFGPGTRLLVL.

The genes are TRBV6-5 and TRBJ2-3, with 10 bases fitting TRBD2. The CDR3 covers 16 residues. V gave up 2 bases and J gave up 4 bases; unmatched junction bases: 6. Germline CDR1 and CDR2: MNHEY and SVGAGI. The CDR3 loop is CASSYGPAGGSDTQYF. CDR3 bases: TGTGCCAGCAGTTACGGACCAGCGGGAGGGTCAGATACGCAGTATTTT.

The V gene is TRBV20-1, the J gene TRBJ2-7; TRBD1 agrees at 9 bases. Germline CDR1 reads DFQATT; CDR2 reads SNEGSKA (reference sequence). Trimming removed 0 bases from V and 4 bases from J; junction bases left unmatched: 4. This CDR3 region has 14 residues. CDR3 sequence: CSARDGDRDYEQYF. DNA for the CDR3: TGCAGTGCTAGAGATGGGGACAGGGATTACGAGCAGTACTTC.

This clonotype was seen at least ten times. The V call is TRBV12-3 or TRBV12-4, the J call TRBJ1-5, with D hard to call. The V end was cut by 5 bases, the J end by 0 bases, with 11 bases between. There are 15 residues in the CDR3. Written as DNA, the CDR3 is TGTGCCAGCAGTCGACCAGACTATAGCAATCAGCCCCAGCATTTT. Amino acid sequence: CASSRPDYSNQPQHF.

This clonotype was counted at least ten times. The V call is TRBV12-3 or TRBV12-4, the J call TRBJ1-2; D is perhaps TRBD1 (5 bases). Deletions cut 3 bases from V and 7 bases from J, with 12 bases between. This CDR3 is built from 13 residues. The CDR3 coding sequence is TGTGCCAGCAGTTTGAGGGGATCGGCTGGCTACACCTTC. Its protein is CASSLRGSAGYTF.

This clonotype was seen ten or more times. This chain joins TRBV28 and TRBJ2-7; D is uncertain. The CDR3 extends over 12 amino acids. The germline gives CDR1 MDHEN, CDR2 SYDVKM. V lost 10 bases, J lost 3 bases, and 13 bases lay in between. This CDR3 reads CATLDGIYEQYF. CDR3 bases: TGTGCCACCCTTGACGGTATCTACGAGCAGTACTTC.

This clonotype was counted at least ten times. The genes are TRBV5-1 and TRBJ2-1; D remains ambiguous. Germline V gene data show CDR1 as SGHRS and CDR2 as YFSETQ. The V gene lost 4 bases and the J gene lost 1 base, with 15 bases spanning the gap. This CDR3 contains 16 residues. The CDR3 DNA follows: TGCGCCAGCAGCCCGGGCTCGCAGCCTTCCTACAATGAGCAGTTCTTC. This encodes CASSPGSQPSYNEQFF.

Here the CDR3 DNA reads TGTGCCAGCAGTACCAAGACAGGAGGCGGGGAGCTGTTTTTT. This codes for CASSTKTGGGELFF. V gene TRBV27 combines with J gene TRBJ2-2; TRBD1 is a possible D gene (6 bases). The CDR3 is 14 amino acids. V was cut by 5 bases and J by 7 bases, with 14 bases left in between. CDR1 is MNHEY, CDR2 SMNVEV, per germline (reference sequence).

This clonotype was observed at least ten times. The chain combines TRBV13 with TRBJ2-1; 9 bases map to TRBD2. The CDR3 consists of 14 residues. Germline V gives CDR1 PRHDT, CDR2 FYEKMQ (reference sequence). With 6 bases clipped from V and 9 bases from J, the junction kept 9 bases outside the gene matches. The CDR3 bases are TGTGCCAGCAGGGGGGCGGGAGGGCCGATTGAGCAGTTCTTC. As protein: CASRGAGGPIEQFF.

This clonotype was recorded at least ten times. The rearrangement joins TRBV12-3 or TRBV12-4 to TRBJ2-7; 12 positions match TRBD2. Germline trimming cut 5 bases from V and 3 bases from J; bases unmatched to any gene: 5. There are 15 residues in the CDR3. The CDR3, as DNA: TGTGCCAGCAGTGATGGACTAGCGGGAATCTACGAGCAGTACTTC. It is translated as CASSDGLAGIYEQYF.

This clonotype was counted ten times or more. This chain joins TRBV10-3 and TRBJ2-2, with a possible D match to TRBD1 (5 bases). The V gene lost 5 bases and the J gene lost 1 base, with 8 bases spanning the gap. The CDR3 extends over 14 amino acids. Germline CDR1 is ENHRY and CDR2 is SYGVKD. This CDR3 is CAISQTENTGELFF. In DNA, the CDR3 is TGTGCCATCAGTCAGACAGAGAACACCGGGGAGCTGTTTTTT.

This clonotype was found many times. In DNA, the CDR3 is TGTGCCAGCAGTTTAGCGCTCGGAGAGGGGACCCAGTACTTC. Encoded protein: CASSLALGEGTQYF. The V gene is TRBV12-3 or TRBV12-4, the J gene TRBJ2-5; D perhaps matches TRBD2 (5 bases). The CDR3 is 14 residues long. Trimming cost V 0 bases and J 7 bases, with 12 bases left between them.

This clonotype was found once. The chain uses TRBV2 and TRBJ1-1; the D is unclear. The CDR3 loop spans 15 amino acids. The ends were cut back, 4 bases at V and 3 bases at J, with 15 bases in the middle. Per germline, CDR1 SNHLY and CDR2 FYNNEI. CDR3 in DNA: TGTGCCAGCAGTGTTTCGTCTGGGCAGCACACTGAAGCTTTCTTT. Its protein product is CASSVSSGQHTEAFF. The full variable domain, with the rest looked up from reference TRBV2 and TRBJ1-1, is EPEVTQTPSHQVTQMGQEVILRCVPISNHLYFYWYRQILGQKVEFLVSFYNNEISEKSEIFDDQFSVERPDGSNFTLKIRSTKLEDSAMYFCASSVSSGQHTEAFFGQGTRLTVV.

This clonotype was observed many times. The chain uses TRBV11-2 and TRBJ2-7; either TRBD1 or TRBD2 may fit D (5 bases each). V lost 0 bases and J lost 2, with 14 bases in between. Germline assignment: CDR1 SGHAT and CDR2 FQNNGV. The CDR3 has 16 residues. The DNA for the CDR3 is TGTGCCAGCAGCTTAGACGGTGGGGGAGTTACCTACGAGCAGTACTTC. Translating it yields CASSLDGGGVTYEQYF.

This clonotype has more than one count but fewer than ten. V usage is TRBV27 and J usage is TRBJ1-2; 9 bases align to TRBD1. J gave up 7 bases and V 5 bases, and 11 bases lay outside the gene matches. From germline, CDR1 is MNHEY and CDR2 SMNVEV (reference sequence). The CDR3 has 15 residues. As DNA, the CDR3 is TGTGCCAGCAGTCCGGACAGGGGAGATCCTCGTGGCTACACCTTC. This encodes CASSPDRGDPRGYTF.

This clonotype was picked up many times. The chain couples TRBV2 to TRBJ1-1, with D maybe TRBD1 (6 bases). Trimming shortened V by 10 bases and J by 1 base, and 16 bases separated the two germline ends. Germline lookup yields CDR1 SNHLY and CDR2 FYNNEI. The CDR3 length is 14 residues. The CDR3 protein is CATQAGVANTEAFF. For the CDR3, the DNA is TGTGCCACCCAAGCAGGGGTGGCGAACACTGAAGCTTTCTTT.

A word on this clonotype: An end of the junction differs from the germline gene, which may be a read error. The rearrangement joins TRBV5-1 to TRBJ2-1; TRBD2 matches 7 bases. The germline gives CDR1 SGHRS, CDR2 YFSETQ. CDR3 length: 16 residues. CDR3: CASSLGGGSVYNGQFF. CDR3 bases: TGCGCCAGCAGCTTGGGGGGCGGGAGTGTCTACAATGGGCAGTTCTTC.

This clonotype was found many times. The chain recombines TRBV2 with TRBJ2-3, with D perhaps TRBD2 (6 bases). Germline lookup yields CDR1 SNHLY and CDR2 FYNNEI. CDR3 length: 15 residues. V was clipped by 4 bases and J by 5 bases, with 16 bases between them. This CDR3 is CASSVGSGGEDTQYF. The CDR3 bases are TGTGCCAGCAGTGTGGGTAGCGGAGGCGAAGATACGCAGTATTTT.

The V gene is TRBV19, the J gene TRBJ2-1; 9 bases map to TRBD2. Germline values: CDR1 LNHDA, CDR2 SQIVND (reference sequence). The V segment lost 6 bases and the J segment 3 bases; nucleotides outside the gene matches: 6. This CDR3 has 15 residues. The CDR3 nucleotides are TGTGCCAGTAGCCTTAGCGGGAGCAACTACAATGAGCAGTTCTTC. Translated, it gives CASSLSGSNYNEQFF.

This clonotype was picked up many times. The V call is TRBV12-3 or TRBV12-4, the J call TRBJ1-3; D is uncertain. Trimming left V 4 bases short and J 4 bases short, with 5 bases between. This CDR3 is 12 amino acids long. CDR3 sequence (DNA): TGTGCCAGCAGTTCGGGAGGAAACACCATATATTTT. Amino acid sequence: CASSSGGNTIYF.

At least ten counts were recorded for this clonotype. CDR3 sequence: CASSFTHYEQYF. CDR3 bases: TGTGCCAGCAGTTTTACGCACTACGAGCAGTACTTC. This sequence joins TRBV28 and TRBJ2-7; D not certain. With 3 bases removed from V and 3 bases from J, the gap between germline ends came to 6 bases. The CDR3 loop spans 12 amino acids. CDR1 is MDHEN and CDR2 is SYDVKM in the germline V gene.